This T cell receptor (beta chain) was found in a study of graft-versus-host responses after intestinal transplantation (dated by TCRdb to about 2021). Broadly, across the study: The transplants that recipients received were multivisceral, liver-intestinal, or isolated intestinal. Every recipient was given anti-thymocyte globulin induction, followed by 2 to 3 years of maintenance tacrolimus and steroids. After intestinal transplantation, graft-versus-host and host-versus-graft alloreactive T cell clones were followed in the graft, circulation and bone marrow using bulk TCR-beta CDR3 sequencing. To identify alloreactive clones, pre-transplant mixed lymphocyte reaction products were sequenced and then compared with unstimulated pre-transplant donor and recipient T cells. Of the roughly 24 intestinal transplant recipients enrolled in the cohort, one of whom was a retransplant, 3 patients without pretransplant specimens were excluded. A peak of at least 4% donor T cells among recipient peripheral blood mononuclear cells was the definition used for donor T cell macrochimerism. Instead of going to the commercial service, samples from three later patients were sequenced in-house on an Illumina MiSeq and processed with MiXCR.

Note on this clone: Its antigen has not been determined. Base qualities are not at hand, and no much larger clone is one base apart.

Per the publication, the time point label means: cells obtained before transplantation from donor or recipient. CD3+CD4+ and CD3+CD8+ populations were FACS-sorted from unstimulated pre-transplant donor and recipient cells taken from spleen or lymph nodes. The receptor library was made with the immunoSEQ multiplex PCR assay. In most patients, genomic DNA was isolated using the Qiagen DNeasy Blood and Tissue Kit and sent frozen to Adaptive Biotechnologies for TCR sequencing. For most patients, genomic DNA was subjected to high-throughput TCR-beta CDR3 sequencing by Adaptive Biotechnologies. The paper's processing steps were these. Adaptive's ImmunoSEQ software was the source of the TCR sequencing data for fewer than 20 patients, while a few other patients were processed with MiXCR and VDJtools. To correct CD4 versus CD8 sorting errors, sequences present in both subsets at a frequency ratio below 5:1 were removed. CDR3 nucleotide sequences shared between donor and recipient were removed because the origin of such sequences could not be assigned. To count as alloreactive, a clone needed at least 2-fold expansion over unstimulated cells and a minimum CFSE-low frequency of 0.002% (template counts) or 0.001% (read counts). A clone was considered mappable if detected in the sequenced pre-transplant spleen, lymph node, or MLR CFSE-low populations of the donor or recipient. The cumulative frequency of alloreactive clones was calculated as a percentage of all sequences, weighted by copy number. Here the immuneACCESS table is served through TCRdb, limited to in-frame sequences with V and J called. Missing clones are a known gap in these copies; in checked studies unresolved V genes cover under half, and the rest lacks a known reason. That table furnishes V, J and clone size, whereas the DNA furnished D and trimming. Recorded for this sample are about 120,000 clones; 90% to 95% of them occurred a single time. The top ten constitute 0.2% to 0.25% of the sample.

Broader findings and caveats from the paper: GvH clones turned up in recipient bone marrow, with some appearing earlier in ileal mucosa or blood, a pattern consistent with an intestinal mucosal origin. Peak levels of circulating GvH clones were associated with declines in HvG clones early after transplant. The conclusions were limited by the relatively low number and heterogeneity of the intestinal transplant patients. Patients with donor T cell macrochimerism had high GvH to HvG T cell clonal ratios in their allografts.

V is pared back by 6 bases and J by 4 bases, with 13 bases lying between the germline termini. The germline V gene (reference sequence) supplies CDR1 LNHNV and CDR2 YYDKDF. Including cysteine and phenylalanine, the CDR3 has 13 amino acids. The CDR3 DNA has 39 bases and is translated from base 1. This TCR was sampled from a human donor who was the organ donor for an intestinal transplant. Sequences were derived from unstimulated CD4+ T cells sorted from spleen or lymph node cells, sampled before transplant. The rearranged segments are TRBV15 and TRBJ2-7; the best D guess is TRBD1, with 5 bases matching. The CDR3 reads as follows: CATRFPGKYEQYF. The nucleotide sequence is given as TGTGCCACCAGGTTTCCAGGGAAGTACGAGCAGTACTTC.